These 2 T cell receptor beta chains were all obtained from the same sample, sequenced in a study of CD4 T cells in relation to SARS-CoV-2 and coronaviruses. No cognate antigen is known for these TCRs. TCRdb's table, derived via immunoSEQ multiplex PCR, lists solely in-frame clones and lacks some. The table lists approximately 20,000 clones, around three quarters of them singletons, with 16% in the top ten. Unexposed donor CD4+ T cells date from about 2011-2018, before the COVID-19 pandemic. CD4+ T cells were isolated from the cells after more than 8 days of culture. Sequenced input: CD4+ T cells from PBMCs, cultured in vitro. The receptors derive from a human donor in good health.

The chain is built from TRBV6-5 and TRBJ1-2, with D perhaps matching TRBD1 (6 bases). With 2 bases removed from V and 4 bases from J, the gap between germline ends came to 11 bases. The CDR3 length is 14 residues. CDR1 is MNHEY and CDR2 is SVGAGI in the germline V gene. CDR3 protein: CASSYRRGSYGYTF. CDR3 coding DNA: TGTGCCAGCAGTTACCGCAGGGGTAGCTATGGCTACACCTTC.

This rearrangement joins TRBV10-3 to TRBJ1-1; 8 nucleotides align to TRBD1. V lost 10 bases, J lost 1 base, and 5 bases stayed unmatched. This CDR3 has 13 residues. Germline loops: CDR1 ENHRY, CDR2 SYGVKD. The CDR3 is CATGTGPNTEAFF. CDR3 bases: TGTGCCACTGGGACAGGCCCGAACACTGAAGCTTTCTTT.